These 31 T cell receptor beta chains originate from one sample sequenced in a study of technical replicates of blood from a few donors. TCRdb's copy holds only in-frame clones and misses some; the assay was immunoSEQ multiplex PCR. The sample lists 55,000 to 75,000 clones, 90% to 95% occurring once. The sample taken for sequencing was PBMCs. The receptor set was obtained from a human donor in good health. Some clones in this sample may be carry-over from other donors' samples.

The V call is TRBV10-3, the J call TRBJ2-7, with D perhaps matching TRBD2 (6 bases). V shed 2 bases and J shed 0 bases, with 11 bases lying between them. CDR1 is ENHRY and CDR2 is SYGVKD in the germline V gene. CDR3 length: 15 amino acids. The CDR3 spells CAISEPRTNSYEQYF. In nucleotides, the CDR3 is TGTGCCATCAGTGAGCCCCGGACTAACTCCTACGAGCAGTACTTC.

The chain links TRBV13 to TRBJ2-5; the match to TRBD2 covers 11 bases. Germline V gene lookup returns CDR1 PRHDT and CDR2 FYEKMQ (reference sequence). This CDR3 is built from 15 residues. Trimming took 2 bases from V and 5 from J; bases not matched to a gene: 4. The CDR3: CASSLTSGRWETQYF. Here the CDR3 DNA reads TGTGCCAGCAGCTTAACTAGCGGGAGATGGGAGACCCAGTACTTC.

The CDR3 reads CASRQVPPTFGEQFF. In DNA, the CDR3 is TGTGCCAGCCGACAGGTTCCCCCGACATTTGGTGAGCAGTTCTTC. The chain links TRBV27 to TRBJ2-1; D possibly corresponds to TRBD1 (6 bases). V lost 8 bases to trimming and J lost 9 bases, with 23 bases between them. This CDR3 has 15 amino acids. In germline, CDR1 is MNHEY, CDR2 SMNVEV (reference sequence).

The V and J genes are TRBV4-3 and TRBJ2-1; D not resolved. The CDR3 spans 17 residues. Germline-derived CDR1 and CDR2 are LGHNA and YSLEER. Trimming took off 1 base at V and 4 bases at J, with 17 bases between the two ends. CDR3: CASSQAFAALVYNEQFF. CDR3 nucleotides: TGCGCCAGCAGCCAAGCGTTTGCAGCGCTTGTTTACAATGAGCAGTTCTTC.

This chain connects TRBV4-2 to TRBJ2-5; no definite D call. V was pared by 0 bases and J by 1 base, with 12 bases between. Germline CDR1 and CDR2: LGHNA and YNFKEQ. The CDR3 runs to 16 residues. CDR3 residues: CASSQDQSNGQETQYF. The CDR3 DNA sequence: TGTGCCAGCAGCCAAGATCAGTCAAATGGCCAAGAGACCCAGTACTTC.

J is TRBJ2-3 and V is TRBV19; 8 bases align to TRBD2. The germline V gene encodes CDR1 LNHDA and CDR2 SQIVND (reference sequence). The trim removed 4 bases at V and 5 bases at J, leaving 5 bases unmatched. This CDR3 contains 14 residues. The CDR3 loop reads CASSRAGVVDTQYF. CDR3 nucleotides: TGTGCCAGTAGTAGAGCGGGGGTGGTAGATACGCAGTATTTT.

The CDR3 DNA reads as TGTGCCAGCAGCTTACGGCCAGGGGGTTTAGGTAATGAGCAGTTCTTC. This codes for CASSLRPGGLGNEQFF. The chain joins TRBV11-3 to TRBJ2-1; TRBD1 agrees at 7 bases. J lost 7 bases, V lost 2 bases, and 11 bases had no gene match. This CDR3 has 16 residues. Germline V gene sequence: CDR1 SGHNT, CDR2 YENEEA.

J is TRBJ2-1 and V is TRBV5-4; no definite D call. The V and J ends lost 0 bases and 6 bases respectively, with 4 bases between them. The CDR3 has 12 amino acids. Per the germline V gene, CDR1 is SGHNT and CDR2 is YYREEE (reference sequence). CDR3 DNA: TGTGCCAGCAGCTTGGGAGGCAATGAGCAGTTCTTC. Its translation: CASSLGGNEQFF.

The chain has TRBV10-3 and TRBJ2-3; 7 bases align to TRBD1. CDR1 and CDR2 (germline): ENHRY, SYGVKD. This CDR3 has 14 amino acids. Trimming cost V 4 bases and J 0 bases; bases outside gene matches: 1. CDR3 bases: TGTGCCATCAGTGGACAGGGTAGCACAGATACGCAGTATTTT. Protein: CAISGQGSTDTQYF.

The table lists this clone with a count of one. The rearrangement joins TRBV7-3 to TRBJ2-5, with 15 bases matching TRBD2. This CDR3 contains 17 residues. In germline, CDR1 is SGHTA, CDR2 FQGTGA. The V and J ends lost 7 bases and 4 bases, in that order; junction bases with no gene match: 10. DNA for the CDR3: TGTGCCAGCACCGATCAGGGGACTAGCGGGAGGACAGAGACCCAGTACTTC. Protein sequence: CASTDQGTSGRTETQYF.

This chain joins TRBV15 and TRBJ2-7; the match to TRBD2 covers 9 bases. The ends lost 0 bases at V and 6 bases at J; junction bases unmatched: 6. The germline V gene has CDR1 LNHNV and CDR2 YYDKDF (reference sequence). This CDR3 is 15 amino acids long. The CDR3 spells CATSRDRGLAFEQYF. CDR3 in DNA: TGTGCCACCAGCAGAGATCGGGGACTAGCATTCGAGCAGTACTTC.

V and J are TRBV27 and TRBJ2-1, with TRBD2 matching over 8 bases. J lost 0 bases, V lost 6 bases, and 7 bases had no gene match. The length of the CDR3 is 16 residues. In germline, CDR1 is MNHEY, CDR2 SMNVEV (reference sequence). CDR3 sequence reads: CASRAKGLDSYNEQFF. DNA of the CDR3: TGTGCCAGCAGGGCTAAGGGACTAGACTCCTACAATGAGCAGTTCTTC.

V and J are TRBV11-2 and TRBJ2-7, with a tentative D call TRBD2 (5 bases). The CDR3 runs to 15 residues. Trimming stripped 4 bases from V and 2 bases from J, with 15 bases between. Looked up from germline, CDR1 is SGHAT and CDR2 is FQNNGV. The CDR3 DNA reads as TGTGCCAGCAGCTCCGATAAAGGACTTACCTACGAGCAGTACTTC. Amino acids: CASSSDKGLTYEQYF.

This clone is a singleton in its sample. The J gene is TRBJ2-7, the V gene TRBV6-5, with D possibly matching TRBD2 (6 bases). The CDR3 contains 14 residues. Germline V lookup: CDR1 MNHEY, CDR2 SVGAGI. V lost 4 bases to trimming and J lost 2 bases, with 12 bases between them. The CDR3 DNA reads TGTGCCAGCAGTTCCGCGGGACTGCCCTACGAGCAGTACTTC. Translating gives CASSSAGLPYEQYF.

The chain combines TRBV27 with TRBJ1-5; weak D call: TRBD1 (6 bases). The V gene lost 5 bases and the J gene lost 2 bases, with 13 bases spanning the gap. The CDR3 consists of 15 residues. Germline V CDR1 and CDR2: MNHEY, SMNVEV (reference sequence). DNA for the CDR3: TGTGCCAGCAGTCTGGGGGGGGCAGGCAATCAGCCCCAGCATTTT. Translated: CASSLGGAGNQPQHF.

The rearrangement joins TRBV19 to TRBJ2-3; D might be TRBD2 (6 bases). V was cut by 6 bases and J by 6 bases, with 13 bases left in between. CDR1 is LNHDA and CDR2 is SQIVND in the germline V gene (reference sequence). This CDR3 contains 13 residues. The CDR3 sequence is CASSLTSGDTQYF. The CDR3 nucleotides read TGTGCCAGTAGCCTGACCAGCGGGGATACGCAGTATTTT. Combining the CDR3 with reference TRBV19 and TRBJ2-3 gives the whole variable domain DGGITQSPKYLFRKEGQNVTLSCEQNLNHDAMYWYRQDPGQGLRLIYYSQIVNDFQKGDIAEGYSVSREKKESFPLTVTSAQKNPTAFYLCASSLTSGDTQYFGPGTRLTVL.

In its sample, this clone was seen once. The V gene is TRBV4-3, the J gene TRBJ2-7; weak D call: TRBD2 (5 bases). The CDR3 covers 15 residues. V dropped 0 bases and J dropped 6 bases, with 15 bases sitting between them. CDR1 and CDR2 from the germline V gene are LGHNA and YSLEER. CDR3 residues: CASSQEPLSVFEQYF. The CDR3 region has the DNA TGCGCCAGCAGCCAAGAACCCCTTAGCGTCTTCGAGCAGTACTTC.

The gene calls are TRBV7-9 and TRBJ2-7, with 10 bases fitting TRBD2. Trimming took 0 bases from V and 5 from J; bases not matched to a gene: 4. The CDR3 totals 15 residues. Germline values: CDR1 SEHNR, CDR2 FQNEAQ (reference sequence). The CDR3 loop is CASSLASGGPNEQYF. The CDR3 DNA sequence: TGTGCCAGCAGCTTAGCTAGCGGGGGGCCCAACGAGCAGTACTTC.

The chain couples TRBV10-1 to TRBJ2-7; the D gene is possibly TRBD1 (5 bases). Germline loops: CDR1 WNHNN, CDR2 SYGVQD (reference sequence). The CDR3 runs 15 residues. Trimming left V 3 bases short and J 3 bases short, with 15 bases between. The CDR3 sequence is CASSDKTAALYEQYF. In nucleotides, the CDR3 is TGCGCCAGCAGTGACAAGACAGCCGCCCTCTACGAGCAGTACTTC.

The chain recombines TRBV6-6 with TRBJ2-7; D is uncertain. Germline loops: CDR1 MNHNY, CDR2 SVGAGI (reference sequence). Trimming cost V 5 bases and J 5 bases, with 13 bases left between them. The CDR3 has 13 amino acids. For the CDR3, the DNA is TGTGCCAGCAGTCCCGATCAGTTACACGAGCAGTACTTC. Residues: CASSPDQLHEQYF.

The rearrangement links TRBV30 to TRBJ1-1; 7 bases line up with TRBD1. CDR3 size: 14 residues. V lost 0 bases, J lost 11 bases, and 12 bases stayed unmatched. The germline V gene has CDR1 GTSNPN and CDR2 SVGIG (reference sequence). The CDR3: CAWSVLGGAQAAFF. The CDR3 DNA reads TGTGCCTGGAGTGTACTAGGGGGCGCCCAGGCGGCTTTCTTT.

The chain carries TRBV18 and TRBJ2-7; possible D gene TRBD1, 6 bases. CDR1 is KGHSH and CDR2 is LQKENI in the germline V gene. Trimming pared 6 bases from V and 7 bases from J, leaving 16 bases between. CDR3 length: 13 amino acids. The CDR3 sequence: CASSPTGYPEQYF. CDR3 DNA: TGTGCCAGCTCCCCTACAGGGTACCCAGAGCAGTACTTC.

The chain has TRBV18 and TRBJ1-5; no clear D gene. Germline V gene data show CDR1 as KGHSH and CDR2 as LQKENI. V was pared by 4 bases and J by 4 bases, with 14 bases between. The CDR3 covers 15 residues. The CDR3 sequence: CASSLQAGPNQPQHF. The DNA for the CDR3 is TGTGCCAGCTCACTTCAGGCGGGTCCTAATCAGCCCCAGCATTTT.

This chain joins TRBV19 and TRBJ2-2; D not resolved. The CDR3 is made up of 15 amino acids. Trimming cost V 1 base and J 0 bases, with 6 bases left between them. Germline V CDR1 and CDR2: LNHDA, SQIVND (reference sequence). The CDR3 sequence is CASSIVAANTGELFF. CDR3 nucleotides: TGTGCCAGTAGTATAGTTGCAGCGAACACCGGGGAGCTGTTTTTT. Combining the CDR3 with reference TRBV19 and TRBJ2-2 gives the whole variable domain DGGITQSPKYLFRKEGQNVTLSCEQNLNHDAMYWYRQDPGQGLRLIYYSQIVNDFQKGDIAEGYSVSREKKESFPLTVTSAQKNPTAFYLCASSIVAANTGELFFGEGSRLTVL.

The chain has TRBV9 and TRBJ2-2, with a tentative D call TRBD2 (6 bases). The V gene lost 0 bases and the J gene lost 7 bases, with 10 bases spanning the gap. The CDR3 is 14 amino acids. Per the germline V gene, CDR1 is SGDLS and CDR2 is YYNGEE. The DNA of the CDR3 is TGTGCCAGCAGCGTAGGAAGCGGGTTCGGGGAGCTGTTTTTT. Protein sequence: CASSVGSGFGELFF.

The gene calls are TRBV27 and TRBJ1-1, with D hard to call. The germline V and J ends were trimmed by 7 bases and 1 base, with 16 bases remaining between them. Germline loops: CDR1 MNHEY, CDR2 SMNVEV (reference sequence). The CDR3 sequence is 15 residues long. CDR3 in DNA: TGTGCCAGCAAAGTGCGGGCGGCCCCGAACACTGAAGCTTTCTTT. It translates to CASKVRAAPNTEAFF.

V gene TRBV14 combines with J gene TRBJ1-3, with TRBD1 matching over 12 bases. Germline trimming cut 5 bases from V and 4 bases from J; bases unmatched to any gene: 3. Per germline, CDR1 SGHDN and CDR2 FVKESK. This CDR3 region has 15 residues. CDR3: CASSAGQGAGNTIYF. CDR3 DNA: TGTGCCAGCAGCGCGGGACAGGGGGCCGGAAACACCATATATTTT.

CDR3 protein: CASSTGQGWETQYF. CDR3 DNA sequence: TGTGCCAGTAGTACCGGACAGGGGTGGGAGACCCAGTACTTC. The rearrangement uses TRBV19 and TRBJ2-5; 9 nucleotides line up with TRBD1. The trim removed 4 bases at V and 5 bases at J, leaving 5 bases unmatched. Germline CDR1 LNHDA, CDR2 SQIVND (reference sequence). CDR3 length: 14 residues.

About this clone itself: At the DNA level, this CDR3 is encoded by other sequences in the same sample as well. V usage is TRBV18 and J usage is TRBJ1-2, with D possibly being TRBD1 (5 bases). The CDR3 loop spans 13 amino acids. CDR1 KGHSH and CDR2 LQKENI come from the germline V gene. V shed 2 bases and J shed 2 bases, with 6 bases lying between them. The CDR3 sequence is CASSPGGNYGYTF. The CDR3 region has the DNA TGTGCCAGCTCACCAGGGGGGAACTATGGCTACACCTTC.

The CDR3: CAWRSTGAKNIQYF. The DNA of the CDR3 is TGTGCCTGGAGATCGACAGGGGCCAAAAACATTCAGTACTTC. V usage is TRBV30 and J usage is TRBJ2-4; TRBD1 agrees at 7 bases. This CDR3 has 14 residues. V lost 3 bases to trimming and J lost 1 base; unmatched junction nucleotides: 3. Germline V CDR1 and CDR2: GTSNPN, SVGIG (reference sequence). The full variable domain, completed using reference TRBV30 and TRBJ2-4, is SQTIHQWPATLVQPVGSPLSLECTVEGTSNPNLYWYRQAAGRGLQLLFYSVGIGQISSEVPQNLSASRPQDRQFILSSKKLLLSDSGFYLCAWRSTGAKNIQYFGAGTRLSVL.

The CDR3 loop reads CASNRGIYGYTF. The CDR3 nucleotides read TGTGCCAGCAACCGGGGAATCTATGGCTACACCTTC. The rearrangement joins TRBV7-2 to TRBJ1-2; D remains unclear. V lost 7 bases to trimming and J lost 4 bases, with 10 bases between them. Germline V CDR1 and CDR2: SGHTA, FQGNSA. The CDR3 consists of 12 residues. Looking up the rest from reference TRBV7-2 and TRBJ1-2 gives the full variable domain: GAGVSQSPSNKVTEKGKDVELRCDPISGHTALYWYRQSLGQGLEFLIYFQGNSAPDKSGLPSDRFSAERTGGSVSTLTIQRTQQEDSAVYLCASNRGIYGYTFGSGTRLTVV.